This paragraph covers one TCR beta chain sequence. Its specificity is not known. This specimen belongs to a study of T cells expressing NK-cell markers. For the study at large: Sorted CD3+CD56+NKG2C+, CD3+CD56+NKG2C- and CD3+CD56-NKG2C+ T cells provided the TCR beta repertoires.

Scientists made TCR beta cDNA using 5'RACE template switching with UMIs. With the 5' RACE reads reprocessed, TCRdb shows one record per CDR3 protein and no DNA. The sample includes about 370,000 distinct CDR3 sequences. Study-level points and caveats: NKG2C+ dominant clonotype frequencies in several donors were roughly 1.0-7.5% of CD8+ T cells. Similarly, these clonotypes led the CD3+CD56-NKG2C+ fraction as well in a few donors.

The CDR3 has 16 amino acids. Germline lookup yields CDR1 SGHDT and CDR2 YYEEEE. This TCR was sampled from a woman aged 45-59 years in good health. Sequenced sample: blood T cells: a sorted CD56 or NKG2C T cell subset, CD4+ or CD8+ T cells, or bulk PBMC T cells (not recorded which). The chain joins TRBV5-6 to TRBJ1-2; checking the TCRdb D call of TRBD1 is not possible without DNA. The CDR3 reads CASSYWDRGTNYGYTF.